Below are 10 T cell receptor beta chains sequenced from a single sample in a study of PD-1 blockade in classical Hodgkin lymphoma. Relapse after autologous stem cell transplantation occurred in every patient, and brentuximab vedotin exposure varied. The data were produced by immunoSEQ multiplex PCR, yet TCRdb's version contains in-frame clones alone and is incomplete. The repertoire includes over 20,000 clones, around 64% of them detected once, and about 15% sits in the top ten. The material was peripheral blood mononuclear cells (PBMCs), obtained at baseline. The receptors derive from a human donor with classical Hodgkin lymphoma.

This clone was observed at least ten times. J is TRBJ1-6 and V is TRBV6-1, with D uncertain. V was trimmed by 5 bases and J by 10 bases, leaving 12 bases between them. CDR1 and CDR2 from the germline V gene are MNHNS and SASEGT. The CDR3 contains 13 residues. The chain's CDR3 is CASSPRTESPLHF. The CDR3 nucleotides are TGTGCCAGCAGTCCCCGGACGGAGTCACCCCTCCACTTT.

V and J are TRBV6-1 and TRBJ1-3; D unclear. This CDR3 region has 13 residues. The germline V gene encodes CDR1 MNHNS and CDR2 SASEGT. Trimming shortened V by 7 bases and J by 3 bases, and 10 bases separated the two germline ends. Here the CDR3 reads CASIISRGNTIYF. CDR3 nucleotides: TGTGCCAGCATTATTTCCCGTGGAAACACCATATATTTT.

The V gene is TRBV28, the J gene TRBJ1-2; 12 nucleotides agree with TRBD1. This CDR3 is 15 amino acids long. The germline CDR1 and CDR2 sequences are MDHEN and SYDVKM. J lost 6 bases, V lost 10 bases, and 12 bases had no gene match. CDR3 sequence (DNA): TGTGCCACCATTGGTGGGACAGGGGGCGCGGATGGCTACACCTTC. Translating gives CATIGGTGGADGYTF.

This clone was seen once. The rearrangement links TRBV11-2 to TRBJ1-5, with D unresolved. The V end was cut by 1 base, the J end by 4 bases, with 8 bases between. The CDR3 covers 14 residues. In germline, CDR1 is SGHAT, CDR2 FQNNGV. DNA of the CDR3: TGTGCCAGCAGCTTAGTAGGTGGGAATCAGCCCCAGCATTTT. It translates to CASSLVGGNQPQHF.

A few counts support this clone. V gene TRBV5-4 combines with J gene TRBJ2-3; D perhaps matches TRBD2 (5 bases). Germline-derived CDR1 and CDR2 are SGHNT and YYREEE (reference sequence). This CDR3 has 13 amino acids. V lost 4 bases and J lost 2, with 8 bases in between. CDR3 sequence: CASSVTNTDTQYF. The CDR3 coding sequence is TGTGCCAGCAGCGTGACTAACACAGATACGCAGTATTTT.

Comments on this clone: Mismatch with germline at one junction end may stem from a read error. Other DNA sequences of this sample code for an identical CDR3. The chain links TRBV9 to TRBJ1-3; possible D gene TRBD1, 5 bases. The CDR3 is 17 amino acids. The germline V gene has CDR1 SGDLS and CDR2 YYNGEE. In nucleotides, the CDR3 is TGTGCCAGCAGCGTATCTGCGGGGAGGGGCTCTGGAAACACTATATATTTT. Encoded protein: CASSVSAGRGSGNTIYF. The variable domain in full, completed from reference TRBV9 and TRBJ1-3, reads DSGVTQTPKHLITATGQRVTLRCSPRSGDLSVYWYQQSLDQGLQFLIQYYNGEERAKGNILERFSAQQFPDLHSELNLSSLELGDSALYFCASSVSAGRGSGNTIYFGEGSWLTVV.

The chain has TRBV9 and TRBJ1-2; 12 nucleotides agree with TRBD1. The CDR3 totals 15 residues. Trimming removed 0 bases from V and 7 bases from J; junction bases left unmatched: 4. CDR1 is SGDLS and CDR2 is YYNGEE in the germline V gene. The CDR3 loop reads CASSVARDRGPGYTF. The CDR3 coding sequence is TGTGCCAGCAGCGTAGCCAGGGACAGGGGGCCTGGCTACACCTTC.

This clone was seen a handful of times. V gene TRBV10-1 combines with J gene TRBJ1-5; TRBD1 matches 8 bases. Germline values: CDR1 WNHNN, CDR2 SYGVQD (reference sequence). The CDR3 covers 13 residues. Losses at the gene ends were 3 bases for V and 7 bases for J; bases not matched to a gene: 2. Here the CDR3 reads CASSEQGGQPQHF. For the CDR3, the DNA is TGCGCCAGCAGTGAACAGGGGGGCCAGCCCCAGCATTTT.

The chain links TRBV4-3 to TRBJ2-1; 8 bases are a match to TRBD1. With V trimmed by 3 bases and J by 2 bases, 6 bases remained unmatched. Germline values: CDR1 LGHNA, CDR2 YSLEER. This CDR3 comprises 16 residues. CDR3 in amino acids: CASSHKTGVTYNEQFF. The CDR3 DNA reads as TGCGCCAGCAGCCACAAGACAGGGGTCACCTACAATGAGCAGTTCTTC.

This chain joins TRBV19 and TRBJ2-1; 7 bases agree with TRBD2. CDR3 length: 15 residues. Germline CDR1 reads LNHDA; CDR2 reads SQIVND (reference sequence). V dropped 3 bases and J dropped 0; count of bases not matched to a gene: 2. The CDR3 loop is CASSMREISYNEQFF. DNA of the CDR3: TGTGCCAGTAGTATGCGGGAGATCTCCTACAATGAGCAGTTCTTC.